This T cell receptor (beta chain) came from a study of blood T cell repertoires in COVID-19. Using immunoSEQ multiplex PCR, the repertoire was profiled, and TCRdb retains in-frame clones only, with some absent. In the table there are 50,000 to 75,000 clones, 91% of which are singletons. The V end was cut by 4 bases, the J end by 7 bases, with 14 bases between. In germline, CDR1 is MGHDK, CDR2 SYGVNS. The CDR3 sequence is 15 residues long. Sequenced: peripheral blood. This clonotype was sampled from a human donor in a cohort sampled during active COVID-19. This chain joins TRBV25-1 and TRBJ1-6, with D possibly matching TRBD1 (6 bases). CDR3 sequence (DNA): TGTGCCAGCAGTGCCAGACAGGCGCTAAATTCACCCCTCCACTTT. Translation gives CASSARQALNSPLHF.